The 29 T cell receptor beta chains below all came from one sample that was sequenced in a study of blood T cell repertoires in COVID-19. Measured with immunoSEQ multiplex PCR; TCRdb has only the in-frame clones, and not every one. The top ten clones hold less than 2.5% of a sample with 300,000 to 350,000 clones, roughly 88% of them seen once. Sequenced material: PBMCs or T cells enriched from blood (not recorded which). These receptors were obtained from a man aged 25-45 years who had recovered from COVID-19.

This chain uses TRBV19 with TRBJ1-5, with D possibly TRBD1 on 6 matching bases. CDR1 LNHDA and CDR2 SQIVND come from the germline V gene (reference sequence). V dropped 3 bases and J dropped 6 bases, with 12 bases sitting between them. The CDR3 is 14 residues long. CDR3 in amino acids: CASSMWEGGQPQHF. The CDR3 DNA reads TGTGCCAGTAGTATGTGGGAAGGGGGTCAGCCCCAGCATTTT. Full variable domain (outside the CDR3, taken from reference TRBV19 and TRBJ1-5): DGGITQSPKYLFRKEGQNVTLSCEQNLNHDAMYWYRQDPGQGLRLIYYSQIVNDFQKGDIAEGYSVSREKKESFPLTVTSAQKNPTAFYLCASSMWEGGQPQHFGDGTRLSIL.

The chain is built from TRBV9 and TRBJ2-7, with 8 bases identical to TRBD1. J was trimmed by 2 bases and V by 2 bases; bases with no gene match: 3. This CDR3 has 14 amino acids. The germline gives CDR1 SGDLS, CDR2 YYNGEE. The CDR3 sequence: CASSVTGAAYEQYF. The CDR3 region has the DNA TGTGCCAGCAGCGTGACAGGGGCCGCCTACGAGCAGTACTTC.

This sequence joins TRBV5-4 and TRBJ1-4, with D possibly TRBD1 on 6 matching bases. The CDR3 length is 14 residues. From germline, CDR1 is SGHNT and CDR2 YYREEE (reference sequence). The V and J ends lost 0 bases and 9 bases respectively, with 12 bases between them. The CDR3 region is CASSLEGGQQKLFF. DNA for the CDR3: TGTGCCAGCAGCTTGGAAGGAGGACAGCAAAAACTGTTTTTT.

The chain carries TRBV29-1 and TRBJ2-5, with D possibly TRBD2 on 6 matching bases. From germline, CDR1 is SQVTM and CDR2 ANQGSEA. The ends were cut back, 5 bases at V and 0 bases at J, with 13 bases in the middle. The CDR3 contains 14 residues. In nucleotides, the CDR3 is TGCAGCGTTTTGGGAGGACCTTACCAAGAGACCCAGTACTTC. Amino acid sequence: CSVLGGPYQETQYF. Combining the CDR3 with reference TRBV29-1 and TRBJ2-5 gives the whole variable domain SAVISQKPSRDICQRGTSLTIQCQVDSQVTMMFWYRQQPGQSLTLIATANQGSEATYESGFVIDKFPISRPNLTFSTLTVSNMSPEDSSIYLCSVLGGPYQETQYFGPGTRLLVL.

This chain uses TRBV6-1 with TRBJ2-7; D not certain. CDR3 length equals 12 residues. V gave up 2 bases and J gave up 1 base, with 3 bases separating them. Germline V gene data show CDR1 as MNHNS and CDR2 as SASEGT. CDR3 loop: CASSEQSYEQYF. The CDR3 region has the DNA TGTGCCAGCAGTGAACAATCCTACGAGCAGTACTTC.

The chain couples TRBV4-3 to TRBJ1-5; 7 positions match TRBD1. Losses at the gene ends were 0 bases for V and 5 bases for J; bases not matched to a gene: 10. CDR3 size: 17 residues. From germline, CDR1 is LGHNA and CDR2 YSLEER. CDR3 DNA: TGCGCCAGCAGCCAAGAAGGGCCAGGGGGATTTCATCAGCCCCAGCATTTT. It translates to CASSQEGPGGFHQPQHF.

The rearrangement links TRBV15 to TRBJ1-2; D unclear. In germline, CDR1 is LNHNV, CDR2 YYDKDF (reference sequence). Trimming left V 1 base short and J 2 bases short, with 14 bases between. The CDR3 spans 16 residues. CDR3: CATSRAGGSANYGYTF. The CDR3 DNA reads TGTGCCACCAGCAGAGCTGGAGGATCCGCCAACTATGGCTACACCTTC. The variable domain in full, with the rest retrieved from reference TRBV15 and TRBJ1-2, is DAMVIQNPRYQVTQFGKPVTLSCSQTLNHNVMYWYQQKSSQAPKLLFHYYDKDFNNEADTPDNFQSRRPNTSFCFLDIRSPGLGDTAMYLCATSRAGGSANYGYTFGSGTRLTVV.

This chain connects TRBV19 to TRBJ2-4; possible D gene TRBD2, 6 bases. Germline lookup yields CDR1 LNHDA and CDR2 SQIVND (reference sequence). V lost 6 bases to trimming and J lost 6 bases, with 15 bases between them. This CDR3 spans 14 amino acids. Here the CDR3 reads CASRGDFPGNIQYF. The CDR3 bases are TGTGCCAGTAGGGGGGACTTCCCTGGAAACATTCAGTACTTC.

The chain joins TRBV13 to TRBJ2-5; 8 bases fit TRBD2. This CDR3 has 14 amino acids. Trimming removed 1 base from V and 2 bases from J; junction bases left unmatched: 0. Germline CDR1 PRHDT, CDR2 FYEKMQ (reference sequence). Here the CDR3 reads CASSLAGGQETQYF. Written as DNA, the CDR3 is TGTGCCAGCAGCTTAGCGGGGGGGCAAGAGACCCAGTACTTC.

This clone came up a few times. The chain is built from TRBV7-9 and TRBJ1-3; a possible D gene is TRBD1 (5 bases). Germline V gives CDR1 SEHNR, CDR2 FQNEAQ (reference sequence). The CDR3 has 17 residues. With 5 bases removed from V and 4 bases from J, the gap between germline ends came to 21 bases. The CDR3 bases are TGTGCCAGCAGCCCCTCCCGGGCAGGGAATGTGGGAAACACCATATATTTT. Residues: CASSPSRAGNVGNTIYF. Complete variable domain (other parts from reference TRBV7-9 and TRBJ1-3): DTGVSQNPRHKITKRGQNVTFRCDPISEHNRLYWYRQTLGQGPEFLTYFQNEAQLEKSRLLSDRFSAERPKGSFSTLEIQRTEQGDSAMYLCASSPSRAGNVGNTIYFGEGSWLTVV.

The CDR3: CASSEAGGGTDTQYF. The DNA of the CDR3 is TGTGCCAGCAGTGAAGCGGGGGGGGGCACAGATACGCAGTATTTT. V and J are TRBV6-4 and TRBJ2-3; TRBD2 matches 10 bases. Germline CDR1 reads MRHNA; CDR2 reads SNTAGT. The ends lost 3 bases at V and 1 base at J; junction bases unmatched: 1. The CDR3 length is 15 residues.

The CDR3 coding sequence is TGTGCCATCAGGTCCTCGGCGGGGTTAAGCACAGATACGCAGTATTTT. Its translation is CAIRSSAGLSTDTQYF. V usage is TRBV10-3 and J usage is TRBJ2-3; D is possibly TRBD2 (6 bases). In germline, CDR1 is ENHRY, CDR2 SYGVKD. The CDR3 has 16 amino acids. The ends were cut back, 6 bases at V and 0 bases at J, with 16 bases in the middle.

The chain carries TRBV4-3 and TRBJ1-3; the D is unclear. The V gene lost 0 bases and the J gene lost 0 bases, with 6 bases spanning the gap. The V gene's germline CDR1 is LGHNA and CDR2 YSLEER. The CDR3 totals 15 residues. CDR3 loop: CASSQDLASGNTIYF. In nucleotides, the CDR3 is TGCGCCAGCAGCCAAGATCTGGCCTCTGGAAACACCATATATTTT.

This clone was recorded at least ten times. The chain employs TRBV4-2 and TRBJ2-2, with TRBD1 matching over 8 bases. J gave up 4 bases and V 5 bases, and 9 bases lay outside the gene matches. This CDR3 is built from 16 residues. CDR1 and CDR2 (germline): LGHNA, YNFKEQ. The CDR3 bases are TGTGCCAGCAGCTCCGGACAGGGATCCCCCACCGGGGAGCTGTTTTTT. Translating it yields CASSSGQGSPTGELFF.

Here the CDR3 reads CASGNRGLNGYTF. The CDR3 DNA reads as TGTGCCAGCGGAAACAGGGGACTCAATGGCTACACCTTC. The chain is built from TRBV12-3 or TRBV12-4 and TRBJ1-2, with TRBD1 identical over 7 bases. The CDR3 covers 13 residues. The V gene end was trimmed by 8 bases and the J gene end by 6 bases; junction bases not matched to a gene: 9.

The chain is built from TRBV25-1 and TRBJ1-4; 7 bases match TRBD1. Germline CDR1 reads MGHDK; CDR2 reads SYGVNS. V was clipped by 3 bases and J by 7 bases; unmatched bases: 8. This CDR3 spans 15 amino acids. CDR3: CASSDIRQGGEKLFF. CDR3 in DNA: TGTGCCAGCAGTGACATTAGACAGGGAGGTGAAAAACTGTTTTTT.

The chain combines TRBV5-1 with TRBJ2-5; TRBD1 matches 8 bases. The CDR3 totals 15 residues. The V segment lost 2 bases and the J segment 4 bases; nucleotides outside the gene matches: 7. The germline V gene has CDR1 SGHRS and CDR2 YFSETQ. CDR3 sequence (DNA): TGCGCCAGCAGCTTTTCCAGGGGGCGCACAGAGACCCAGTACTTC. Translating it yields CASSFSRGRTETQYF.

A remark on this clone: This same CDR3 is encoded by further DNA sequences in the sample. The genes are TRBV18 and TRBJ1-1; 8 positions match TRBD1. This CDR3 is built from 14 residues. The J segment lost 4 bases and the V segment lost 2 bases, leaving 3 bases of the junction unmatched. Germline CDR1 reads KGHSH; CDR2 reads LQKENI. CDR3 protein: CASSPGQGGTEAFF. DNA for the CDR3: TGTGCCAGCTCACCAGGACAGGGTGGCACTGAAGCTTTCTTT.

The chain employs TRBV5-1 and TRBJ2-2, with D unclear. This CDR3 spans 14 amino acids. Germline loops: CDR1 SGHRS, CDR2 YFSETQ. Trimming stripped 4 bases from V and 0 bases from J, with 7 bases between. CDR3 sequence (DNA): TGCGCCAGCAGCCCTCCTACGAACACCGGGGAGCTGTTTTTT. Translation gives CASSPPTNTGELFF.

The V call is TRBV18, the J call TRBJ2-7; D perhaps matches TRBD1 (5 bases). The CDR3 runs to 13 residues. Trimming cost V 3 bases and J 4 bases, with 10 bases left between them. Germline assignment: CDR1 KGHSH and CDR2 LQKENI. The CDR3 coding sequence is TGTGCCAGCTCACCCGACAGAGAATACGAGCAGTACTTC. Translation: CASSPDREYEQYF. Combining the CDR3 with reference TRBV18 and TRBJ2-7 gives the whole variable domain NAGVMQNPRHLVRRRGQEARLRCSPMKGHSHVYWYRQLPEEGLKFMVYLQKENIIDESGMPKERFSAEFPKEGPSILRIQQVVRGDSAAYFCASSPDREYEQYFGPGTRLTVT.

This chain connects TRBV9 to TRBJ1-2; 8 nucleotides match TRBD1. Losses at the gene ends were 4 bases for V and 5 bases for J; bases not matched to a gene: 4. The CDR3 contains 13 residues. Germline CDR1 and CDR2: SGDLS and YYNGEE. For the CDR3, the DNA is TGTGCCAGCAGCTTCCGACAGGGGTATGGCTACACCTTC. Its protein product is CASSFRQGYGYTF.

Points on this clone: Germline is not matched at one junction end, which may reflect a read error. The chain couples TRBV27 to TRBJ2-7, with TRBD2 matching over 11 bases. The CDR3 covers 14 residues. Per germline, CDR1 MNHEY and CDR2 SMNVEV (reference sequence). CDR3 DNA: TGTGCCAGCAGTCTATCGACTAGCGGGATCGAGCAGTACTTC. Translating gives CASSLSTSGIEQYF.

This rearrangement joins TRBV6-5 to TRBJ1-2, with D perhaps TRBD1 (6 bases). V was trimmed by 3 bases and J by 6 bases, leaving 20 bases between them. This CDR3 has 16 amino acids. Germline-derived CDR1 and CDR2 are MNHEY and SVGAGI. CDR3 loop: CASSYTVQGGMDGYTF. The CDR3 DNA sequence: TGTGCCAGCAGTTATACCGTACAGGGTGGAATGGATGGCTACACCTTC.

The chain employs TRBV10-1 and TRBJ1-1, with a weak D call TRBD1 (5 bases). CDR1 and CDR2 (germline): WNHNN, SYGVQD (reference sequence). The CDR3 spans 12 residues. The V end lost 4 bases, the J end lost 7 bases, and 10 bases lay between the germline ends. The CDR3 sequence is CASSVGGNEAFF. CDR3 nucleotides: TGCGCCAGCAGTGTTGGGGGGAATGAAGCTTTCTTT.

The chain links TRBV11-3 to TRBJ2-5; D might be TRBD2 (6 bases). The V and J ends lost 4 bases and 5 bases respectively, with 14 bases between them. Germline loops: CDR1 SGHNT, CDR2 YENEEA. The CDR3 covers 14 residues. The CDR3 loop is CASSSHGGSETQYF. In nucleotides, the CDR3 is TGTGCCAGCAGCTCCCACGGGGGTTCGGAGACCCAGTACTTC. Supplemented by reference TRBV11-3 and TRBJ2-5, the full variable domain reads EAGVVQSPRYKIIEKKQPVAFWCNPISGHNTLYWYLQNLGQGPELLIRYENEEAVDDSQLPKDRFSAERLKGVDSTLKIQPAELGDSAVYLCASSSHGGSETQYFGPGTRLLVL.

The CDR3 spells CASSSAGGGGYTF. CDR3 nucleotides: TGTGCCAGCAGTTCAGCAGGGGGCGGTGGCTACACCTTC. This chain uses TRBV7-2 with TRBJ1-2; 8 bases agree with TRBD1. The CDR3 length is 13 residues. Germline V lookup: CDR1 SGHTA, CDR2 FQGNSA. V lost 6 bases and J lost 7; bases outside the gene matches: 7.

This clone has more than one count but fewer than ten. The chain links TRBV4-1 to TRBJ2-7; 10 bases align to TRBD2. Germline V gene data show CDR1 as MGHRA and CDR2 as YSYEKL. Losses at the gene ends were 0 bases for V and 6 bases for J; bases not matched to a gene: 5. The CDR3 is 15 amino acids. The CDR3 DNA reads as TGCGCCAGCAGCCAAGAGCCGGGACTAGCGTCCGAGCAGTACTTC. Encoded protein: CASSQEPGLASEQYF.

CDR3 amino acids: CASGTGVGYGYTF. CDR3 nucleotide sequence: TGTGCCAGCGGAACAGGGGTTGGCTATGGCTACACCTTC. The genes are TRBV7-2 and TRBJ1-2; 7 bases match TRBD1. Germline V gives CDR1 SGHTA, CDR2 FQGNSA. The trim removed 8 bases at V and 4 bases at J, leaving 7 bases unmatched. CDR3 length: 13 residues.

The rearrangement links TRBV9 to TRBJ2-5; perhaps TRBD2 as D (7 bases). Trimming took 4 bases from V and 1 from J, leaving 8 bases between them. In germline, CDR1 is SGDLS, CDR2 YYNGEE. This CDR3 spans 13 amino acids. CDR3 loop: CASSRGGQETQYF. Written as DNA, the CDR3 is TGTGCCAGCAGCAGGGGGGGCCAAGAGACCCAGTACTTC.